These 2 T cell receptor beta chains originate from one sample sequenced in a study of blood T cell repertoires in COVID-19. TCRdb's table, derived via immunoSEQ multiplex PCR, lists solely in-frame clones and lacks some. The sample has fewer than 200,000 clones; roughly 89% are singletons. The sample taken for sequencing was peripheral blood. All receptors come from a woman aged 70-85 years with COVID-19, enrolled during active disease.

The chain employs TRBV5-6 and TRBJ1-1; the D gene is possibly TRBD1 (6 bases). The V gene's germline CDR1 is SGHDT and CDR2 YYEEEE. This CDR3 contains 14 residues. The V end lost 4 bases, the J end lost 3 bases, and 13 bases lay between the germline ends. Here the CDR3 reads CASSLLDSHTEAFF. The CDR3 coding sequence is TGTGCCAGCAGCCTACTGGACAGTCACACTGAAGCTTTCTTT.

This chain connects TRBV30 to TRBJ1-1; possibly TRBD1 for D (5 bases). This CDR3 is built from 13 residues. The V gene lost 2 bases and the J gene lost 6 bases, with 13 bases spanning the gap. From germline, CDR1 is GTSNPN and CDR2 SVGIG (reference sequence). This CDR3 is CAWSIRVLAEAFF. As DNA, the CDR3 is TGTGCCTGGAGTATCAGGGTGTTGGCTGAAGCTTTCTTT. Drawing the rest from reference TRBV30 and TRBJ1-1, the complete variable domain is SQTIHQWPATLVQPVGSPLSLECTVEGTSNPNLYWYRQAAGRGLQLLFYSVGIGQISSEVPQNLSASRPQDRQFILSSKKLLLSDSGFYLCAWSIRVLAEAFFGQGTRLTVV.